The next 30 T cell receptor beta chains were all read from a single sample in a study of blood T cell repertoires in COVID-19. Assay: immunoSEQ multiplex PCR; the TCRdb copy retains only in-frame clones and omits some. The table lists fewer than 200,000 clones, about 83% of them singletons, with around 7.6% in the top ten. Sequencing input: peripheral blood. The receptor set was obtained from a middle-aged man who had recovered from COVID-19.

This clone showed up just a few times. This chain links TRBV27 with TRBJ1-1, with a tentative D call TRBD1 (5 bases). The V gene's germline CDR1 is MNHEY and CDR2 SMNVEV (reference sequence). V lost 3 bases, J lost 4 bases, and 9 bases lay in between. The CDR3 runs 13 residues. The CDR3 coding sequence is TGTGCCAGCAGTTTCATCGGGGGCACTGAAGCTTTCTTT. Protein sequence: CASSFIGGTEAFF.

Here the CDR3 DNA reads TGTGCCAGCAGCGCCTCGACCAGGACTAGCCGCGGGGAGCTGTTTTTT. Its translation: CASSASTRTSRGELFF. V and J are TRBV9 and TRBJ2-2; 8 bases are shared with TRBD2. CDR3 length equals 16 residues. V lost 3 bases to trimming and J lost 7 bases; unmatched junction nucleotides: 11. Germline CDR1 reads SGDLS; CDR2 reads YYNGEE.

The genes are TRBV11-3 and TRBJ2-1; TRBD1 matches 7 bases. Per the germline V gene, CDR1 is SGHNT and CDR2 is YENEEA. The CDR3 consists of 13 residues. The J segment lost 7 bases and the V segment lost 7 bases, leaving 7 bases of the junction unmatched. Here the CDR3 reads CASNPGQQNEQFF. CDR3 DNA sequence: TGTGCCAGCAACCCGGGACAGCAGAATGAGCAGTTCTTC.

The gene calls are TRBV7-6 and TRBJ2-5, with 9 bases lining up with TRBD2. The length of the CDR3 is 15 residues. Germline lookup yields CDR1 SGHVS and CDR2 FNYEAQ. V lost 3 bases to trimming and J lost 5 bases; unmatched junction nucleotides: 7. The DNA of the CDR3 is TGTGCCAGCAGCTTGCTGCGGGGGGGCAGGGAGACCCAGTACTTC. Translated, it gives CASSLLRGGRETQYF.

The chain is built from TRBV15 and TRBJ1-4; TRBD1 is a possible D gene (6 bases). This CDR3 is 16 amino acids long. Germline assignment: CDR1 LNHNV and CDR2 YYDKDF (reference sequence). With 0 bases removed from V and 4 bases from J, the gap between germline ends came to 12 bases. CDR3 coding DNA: TGTGCCACCAGCAGAGATCGGGGAGGGGGTAATGAAAAACTGTTTTTT. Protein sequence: CATSRDRGGGNEKLFF.

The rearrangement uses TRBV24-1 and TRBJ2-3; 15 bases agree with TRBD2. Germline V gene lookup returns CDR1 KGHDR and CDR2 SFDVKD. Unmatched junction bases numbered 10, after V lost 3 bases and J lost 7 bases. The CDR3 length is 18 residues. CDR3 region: CATSDPKGLAGGGNTQYF. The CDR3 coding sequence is TGTGCCACCAGTGATCCGAAGGGACTAGCGGGAGGTGGGAATACGCAGTATTTT.

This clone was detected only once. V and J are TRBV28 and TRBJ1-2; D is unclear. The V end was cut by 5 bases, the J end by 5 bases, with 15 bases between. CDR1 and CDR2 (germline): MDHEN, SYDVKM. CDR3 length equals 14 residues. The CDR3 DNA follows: TGTGCCAGCAGTGTGTCGGGGAGGCATTATGGCTACACCTTC. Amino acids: CASSVSGRHYGYTF.

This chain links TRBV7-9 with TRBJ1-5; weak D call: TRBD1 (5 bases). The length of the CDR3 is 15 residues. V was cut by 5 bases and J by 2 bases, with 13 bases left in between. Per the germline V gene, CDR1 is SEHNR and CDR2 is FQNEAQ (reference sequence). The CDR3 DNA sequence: TGTGCCAGCAGCCCGCGGGGCGCAGGCAATCAGCCCCAGCATTTT. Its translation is CASSPRGAGNQPQHF.

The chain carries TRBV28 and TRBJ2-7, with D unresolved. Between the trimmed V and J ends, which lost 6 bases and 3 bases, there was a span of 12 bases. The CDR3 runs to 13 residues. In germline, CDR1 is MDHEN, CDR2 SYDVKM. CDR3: CASRTPRSYEQYF. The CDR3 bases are TGTGCCAGCAGGACCCCCCGGAGCTACGAGCAGTACTTC.

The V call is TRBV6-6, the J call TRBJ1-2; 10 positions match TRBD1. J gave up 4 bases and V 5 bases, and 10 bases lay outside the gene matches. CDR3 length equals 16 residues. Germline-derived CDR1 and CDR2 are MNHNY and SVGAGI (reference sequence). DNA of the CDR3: TGTGCCAGCAGTCGATCGACAGGGGGCAGTGGCTATGGCTACACCTTC. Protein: CASSRSTGGSGYGYTF.

As DNA, the CDR3 is TGTGCCAGTAGTATTCGGGGGGAGACCCAGTACTTC. This translates into CASSIRGETQYF. The gene calls are TRBV19 and TRBJ2-5; D is perhaps TRBD2 (6 bases). Trimming shortened V by 3 bases and J by 5 bases, and 7 bases separated the two germline ends. Germline CDR1 is LNHDA and CDR2 is SQIVND (reference sequence). This CDR3 has 12 amino acids.

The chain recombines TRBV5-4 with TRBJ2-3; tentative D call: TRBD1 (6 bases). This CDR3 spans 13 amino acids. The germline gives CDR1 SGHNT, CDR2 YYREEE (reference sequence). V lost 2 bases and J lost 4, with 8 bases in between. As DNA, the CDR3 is TGTGCCAGCAGCTTACAGGGTGCAGATACGCAGTATTTT. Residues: CASSLQGADTQYF.

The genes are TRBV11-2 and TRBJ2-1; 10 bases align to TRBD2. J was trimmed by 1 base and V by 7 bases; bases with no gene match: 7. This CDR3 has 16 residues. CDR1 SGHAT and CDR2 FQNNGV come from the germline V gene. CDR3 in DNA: TGTGCCAGCAAGGAGCGGGAGGGCCGGTCCTACAATGAGCAGTTCTTC. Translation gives CASKEREGRSYNEQFF.

This CDR3 reads CASSPDWGGNEQFF. The CDR3 coding sequence is TGTGCCAGTAGTCCCGATTGGGGGGGAAATGAGCAGTTCTTC. The chain joins TRBV19 to TRBJ2-1, with TRBD2 identical over 7 bases. Trimming cost V 5 bases and J 7 bases; bases outside gene matches: 8. The CDR3 sequence is 14 residues long. Germline values: CDR1 LNHDA, CDR2 SQIVND (reference sequence).

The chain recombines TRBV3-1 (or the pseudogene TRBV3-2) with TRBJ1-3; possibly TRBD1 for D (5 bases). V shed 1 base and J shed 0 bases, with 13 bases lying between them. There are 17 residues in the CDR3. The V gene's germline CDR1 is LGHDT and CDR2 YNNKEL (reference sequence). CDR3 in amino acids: CASSQAKGLSSGNTIYF. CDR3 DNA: TGTGCCAGCAGCCAAGCAAAGGGGCTCAGCTCTGGAAACACCATATATTTT.

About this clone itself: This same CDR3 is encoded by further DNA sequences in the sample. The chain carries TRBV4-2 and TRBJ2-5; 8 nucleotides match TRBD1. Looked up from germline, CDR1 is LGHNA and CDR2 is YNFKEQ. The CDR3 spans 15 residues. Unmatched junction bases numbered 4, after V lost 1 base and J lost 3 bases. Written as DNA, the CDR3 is TGTGCCAGCAGCCAAGGACAGGGGCAGGAAGAGACCCAGTACTTC. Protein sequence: CASSQGQGQEETQYF.

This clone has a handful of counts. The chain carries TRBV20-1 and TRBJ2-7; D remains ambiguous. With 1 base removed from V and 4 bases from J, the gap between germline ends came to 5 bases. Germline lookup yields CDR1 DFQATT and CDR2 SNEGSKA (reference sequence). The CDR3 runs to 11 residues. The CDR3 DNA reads TGCAGTGCTAGAGCTATGTACGAGCAGTACTTC. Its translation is CSARAMYEQYF.

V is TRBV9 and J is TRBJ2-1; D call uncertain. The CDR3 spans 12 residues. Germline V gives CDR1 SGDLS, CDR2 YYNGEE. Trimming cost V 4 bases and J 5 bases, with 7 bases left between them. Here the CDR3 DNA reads TGTGCCAGCAGCACCAGTAACAATGAGCAGTTCTTC. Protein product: CASSTSNNEQFF.

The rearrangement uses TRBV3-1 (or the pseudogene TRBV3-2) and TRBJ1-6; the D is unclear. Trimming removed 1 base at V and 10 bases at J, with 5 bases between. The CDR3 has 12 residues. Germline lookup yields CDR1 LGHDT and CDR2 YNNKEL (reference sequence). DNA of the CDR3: TGTGCCAGCAGCCAAGCCGTGTCACCCCTCCACTTT. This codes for CASSQAVSPLHF.

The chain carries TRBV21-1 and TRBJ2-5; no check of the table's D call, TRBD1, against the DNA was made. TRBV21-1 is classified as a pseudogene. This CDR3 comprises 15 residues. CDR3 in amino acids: CASSKKGDRGKTQYF. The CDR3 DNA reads TGTGCCAGCAGCAAAAAAGGGGACAGGGGAAAGACCCAGTACTTC.

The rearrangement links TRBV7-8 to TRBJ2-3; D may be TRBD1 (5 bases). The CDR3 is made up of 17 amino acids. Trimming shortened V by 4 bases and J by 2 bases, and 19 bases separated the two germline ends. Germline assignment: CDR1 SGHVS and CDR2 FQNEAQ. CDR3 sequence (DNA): TGTGCCAGCAGCTCGCCCTCCTTGGGCAGGGTCACAGATACGCAGTATTTT. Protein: CASSSPSLGRVTDTQYF.

The CDR3 nucleotides are TGTGCCAGCAGCTCAGGACAGGGAGGGAACGAGCAGTACTTC. Translated, it gives CASSSGQGGNEQYF. The chain links TRBV7-2 to TRBJ2-7; tentatively, D is TRBD1 (8 bases). Trimming took off 4 bases at V and 5 bases at J, with 15 bases between the two ends. The CDR3 has 14 amino acids. CDR1 and CDR2 from the germline V gene are SGHTA and FQGNSA. The whole variable domain, remainder taken from reference TRBV7-2 and TRBJ2-7, is GAGVSQSPSNKVTEKGKDVELRCDPISGHTALYWYRQSLGQGLEFLIYFQGNSAPDKSGLPSDRFSAERTGGSVSTLTIQRTQQEDSAVYLCASSSGQGGNEQYFGPGTRLTVT.

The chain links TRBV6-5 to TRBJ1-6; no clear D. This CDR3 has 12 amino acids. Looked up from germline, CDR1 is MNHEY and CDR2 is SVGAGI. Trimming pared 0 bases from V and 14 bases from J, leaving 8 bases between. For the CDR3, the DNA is TGTGCCAGCAGTTACTCAAGAGGGACCCTCCACTTT. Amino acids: CASSYSRGTLHF.

CDR3 sequence reads: CASRDNRVRDTQYF. CDR3 DNA sequence: TGTGCCAGCAGGGATAACAGGGTCCGAGATACGCAGTATTTT. V gene TRBV2 combines with J gene TRBJ2-3, with D maybe TRBD1 (6 bases). V dropped 6 bases and J dropped 5 bases, with 15 bases sitting between them. The CDR3 spans 14 residues. CDR1 and CDR2 from the germline V gene are SNHLY and FYNNEI.

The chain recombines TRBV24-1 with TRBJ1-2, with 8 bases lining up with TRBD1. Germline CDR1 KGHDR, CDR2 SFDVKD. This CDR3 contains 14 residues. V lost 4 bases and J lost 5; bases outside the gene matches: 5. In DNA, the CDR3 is TGTGCCACCAGTGACTCAGGGGGCGCTTATGGCTACACCTTC. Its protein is CATSDSGGAYGYTF.

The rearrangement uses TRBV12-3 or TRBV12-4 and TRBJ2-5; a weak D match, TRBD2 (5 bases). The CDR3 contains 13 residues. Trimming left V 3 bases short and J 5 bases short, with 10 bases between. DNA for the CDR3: TGTGCCAGCAGTTTCGACTCGGGGGAGACCCAGTACTTC. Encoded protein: CASSFDSGETQYF.

The CDR3 here is CASSQGTGVGELFF. The CDR3 bases are TGTGCCAGCAGCCAAGGGACAGGGGTCGGGGAGCTGTTTTTT. The chain employs TRBV4-2 and TRBJ2-2; TRBD1 matches at 9 bases. The CDR3 loop spans 14 amino acids. Germline loops: CDR1 LGHNA, CDR2 YNFKEQ. V lost 1 base to trimming and J lost 7 bases; unmatched junction nucleotides: 1.

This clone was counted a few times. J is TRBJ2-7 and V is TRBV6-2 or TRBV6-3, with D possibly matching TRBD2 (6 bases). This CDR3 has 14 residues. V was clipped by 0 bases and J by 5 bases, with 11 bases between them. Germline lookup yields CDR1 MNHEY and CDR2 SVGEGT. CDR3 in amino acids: CASSYSPGGDEQYF. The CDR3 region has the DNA TGTGCCAGCAGTTACTCACCCGGGGGAGACGAGCAGTACTTC.

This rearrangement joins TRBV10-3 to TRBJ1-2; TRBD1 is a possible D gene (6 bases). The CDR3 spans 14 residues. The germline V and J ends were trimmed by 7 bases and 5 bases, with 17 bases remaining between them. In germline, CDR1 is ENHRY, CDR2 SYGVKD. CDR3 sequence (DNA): TGTGCCATCACCTCCGATCGCAGGGGTTATGGCTACACCTTC. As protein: CAITSDRRGYGYTF.

In nucleotides, the CDR3 is TGTGCCAGCAGCTTAGGCAACAGAAGGGAGACCCAGTACTTC. Amino acids: CASSLGNRRETQYF. The chain recombines TRBV7-2 with TRBJ2-5; D unclear. CDR1 and CDR2 (germline): SGHTA, FQGNSA. The CDR3 totals 14 residues. Trimming pared 1 base from V and 5 bases from J, leaving 11 bases between.